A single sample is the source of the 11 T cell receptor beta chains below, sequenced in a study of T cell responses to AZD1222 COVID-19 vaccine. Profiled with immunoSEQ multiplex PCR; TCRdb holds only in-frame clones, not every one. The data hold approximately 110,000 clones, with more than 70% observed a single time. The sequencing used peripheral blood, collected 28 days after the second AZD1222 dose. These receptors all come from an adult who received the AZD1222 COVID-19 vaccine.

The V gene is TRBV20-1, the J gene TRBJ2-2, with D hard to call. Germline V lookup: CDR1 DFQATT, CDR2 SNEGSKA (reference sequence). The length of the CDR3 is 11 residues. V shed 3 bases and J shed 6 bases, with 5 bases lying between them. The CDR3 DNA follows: TGCAGTGCTAGGGGGTCCGGGGAGCTGTTTTTT. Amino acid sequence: CSARGSGELFF.

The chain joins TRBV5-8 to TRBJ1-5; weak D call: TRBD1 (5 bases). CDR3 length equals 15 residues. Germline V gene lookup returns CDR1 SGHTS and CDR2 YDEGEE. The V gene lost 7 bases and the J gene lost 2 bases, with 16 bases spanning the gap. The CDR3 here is CASSATATGNQPQHF. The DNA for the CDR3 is TGTGCCAGCTCGGCGACAGCCACGGGCAATCAGCCCCAGCATTTT.

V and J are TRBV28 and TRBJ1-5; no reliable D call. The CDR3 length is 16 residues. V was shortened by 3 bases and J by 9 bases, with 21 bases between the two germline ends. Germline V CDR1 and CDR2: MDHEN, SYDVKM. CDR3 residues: CASSFRGPSSPVPQHF. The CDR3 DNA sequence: TGTGCCAGCAGTTTCCGAGGCCCCTCTAGTCCTGTGCCCCAGCATTTT.

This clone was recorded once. Here the CDR3 reads CASSQGASGGATGELFF. The CDR3 bases are TGCGCCAGCAGCCAAGGGGCTAGCGGGGGGGCCACCGGGGAGCTGTTTTTT. J is TRBJ2-2 and V is TRBV4-1, with TRBD2 matching 12 bases. The CDR3 length is 17 residues. In germline, CDR1 is MGHRA, CDR2 YSYEKL. The V segment lost 1 base and the J segment 4 bases; nucleotides outside the gene matches: 4.

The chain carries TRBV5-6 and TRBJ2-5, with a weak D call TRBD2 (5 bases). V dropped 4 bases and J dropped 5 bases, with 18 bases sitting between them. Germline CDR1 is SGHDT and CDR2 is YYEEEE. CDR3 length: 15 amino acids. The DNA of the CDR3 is TGTGCCAGCAGCCGAAGGCCCGAGGGCTGGGAGACCCAGTACTTC. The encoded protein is CASSRRPEGWETQYF.

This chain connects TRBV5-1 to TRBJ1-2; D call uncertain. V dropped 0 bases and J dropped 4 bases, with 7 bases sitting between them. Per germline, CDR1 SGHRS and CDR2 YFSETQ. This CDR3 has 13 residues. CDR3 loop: CASSLGQVYGYTF. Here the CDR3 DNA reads TGCGCCAGCAGCTTGGGCCAGGTCTATGGCTACACCTTC.

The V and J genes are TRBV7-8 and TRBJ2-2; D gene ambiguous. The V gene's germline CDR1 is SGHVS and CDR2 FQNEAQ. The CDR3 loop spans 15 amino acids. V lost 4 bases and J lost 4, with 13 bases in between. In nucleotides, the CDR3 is TGTGCCAGCAGCTCCGCGTCGGAAGGCACCGGGGAGCTGTTTTTT. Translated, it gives CASSSASEGTGELFF.

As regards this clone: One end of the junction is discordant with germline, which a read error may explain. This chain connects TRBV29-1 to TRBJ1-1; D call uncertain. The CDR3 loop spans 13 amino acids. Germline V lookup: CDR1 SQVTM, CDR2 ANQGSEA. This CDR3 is CSVQEYGNTEAFF. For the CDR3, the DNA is TGCAGCGTTCAAGAGTACGGTAACACTGAAGCTTTCTTT.

CDR3 sequence (DNA): TGCGCCAGCAGCCAAGCCCCGGACACATCCTACGAGCAGTACTTC. Its translation: CASSQAPDTSYEQYF. This chain joins TRBV4-1 and TRBJ2-7, with D perhaps TRBD1 (5 bases). In germline, CDR1 is MGHRA, CDR2 YSYEKL. The CDR3 extends over 15 amino acids. V was pared by 1 base and J by 1 base, with 11 bases between.

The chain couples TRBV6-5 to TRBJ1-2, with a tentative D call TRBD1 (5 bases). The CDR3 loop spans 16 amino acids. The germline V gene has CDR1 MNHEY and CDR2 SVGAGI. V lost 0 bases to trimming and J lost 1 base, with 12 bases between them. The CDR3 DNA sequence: TGTGCCAGCAGTTACTCTCCGGGACTCAGTAACTATGGCTACACCTTC. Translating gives CASSYSPGLSNYGYTF.

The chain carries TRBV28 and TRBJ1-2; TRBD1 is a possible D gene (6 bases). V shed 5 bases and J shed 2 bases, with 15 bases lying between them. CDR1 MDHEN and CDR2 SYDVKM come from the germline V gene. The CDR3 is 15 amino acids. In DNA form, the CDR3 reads TGTGCCAGCAGTCCCAGCGACAGGTACAACTATGGCTACACCTTC. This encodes CASSPSDRYNYGYTF.